This T cell receptor (beta chain) was observed in a study of blood T cell repertoires in COVID-19. Whole-study context: PBMCs, B-cell-depleted T cells, or T cells provided the cDNA or gDNA that made up the material.

Participants reported their clinical history, and cohort assignment relied on those reports. Sequencing used immunoSEQ multiplex PCR; TCRdb keeps in-frame clones, though not all of them. The sample includes approximately 220,000 clones, just under 85% of them seen just once. The material sequenced was PBMCs or T cells enriched from blood (not recorded which). This TCR came from a middle-aged woman with acute COVID-19.

The CDR3 nucleotides read TGTGCCAGCAGCCAAGACAGGCCGGGACAGTTCTCGCTCTACGAGCAGTACTTC. Amino acid sequence: CASSQDRPGQFSLYEQYF. This sequence joins TRBV14 and TRBJ2-7; 7 nucleotides agree with TRBD1. The CDR3 has 18 amino acids. With V trimmed by 0 bases and J by 3 bases, 14 bases remained unmatched. Germline CDR1 reads SGHDN; CDR2 reads FVKESK.